This TCR beta chain was found in a study of CD8 T cells in ankylosing spondylitis. Each TCR beta library was made by quantitative 5'-RACE that incorporated molecular barcodes. TCRdb used MiXCR to reprocess the 5' RACE reads, holding one entry per CDR3 protein. Of under 450,000 distinct CDR3 sequences listed, roughly a sixth are singletons. As to this clonotype: What it binds is unknown.

Study-wide results and limits: Typical of ankylosing spondylitis blood, it appeared, was a TCR beta motif of roughly eight highly homologous variants. Disease-associated clones were reportedly significantly overrepresented in matched ankylosing spondylitis synovial fluid.

The receptor was derived from a male donor with ankylosing spondylitis. Material: blood, either unsorted or a sorted T cell fraction (not recorded which).

The CDR3 reads CASSLDGLIYEQYF. The CDR3 DNA sequence: TGTGCCAGCAGCTTAGACGGGCTGATCTACGAGCAGTACTTC. This sequence joins TRBV11-2 and TRBJ2-7; D is unresolved. The V end was cut by 0 bases, the J end by 3 bases, with 9 bases between. This CDR3 has 14 amino acids. Looked up from germline, CDR1 is SGHAT and CDR2 is FQNNGV.